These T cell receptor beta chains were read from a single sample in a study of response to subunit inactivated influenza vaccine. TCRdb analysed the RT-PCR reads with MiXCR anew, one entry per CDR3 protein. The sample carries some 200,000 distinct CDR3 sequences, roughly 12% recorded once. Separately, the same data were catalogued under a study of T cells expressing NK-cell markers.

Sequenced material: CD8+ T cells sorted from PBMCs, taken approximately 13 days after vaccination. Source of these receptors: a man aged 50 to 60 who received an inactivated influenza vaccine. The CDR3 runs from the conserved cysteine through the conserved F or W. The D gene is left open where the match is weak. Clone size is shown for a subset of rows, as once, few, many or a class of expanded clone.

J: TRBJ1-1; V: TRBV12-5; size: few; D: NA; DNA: TGTGCTAGTGGTCCCCTCCCCGAAGCTTTCTTT; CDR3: CASGPLPEAFF
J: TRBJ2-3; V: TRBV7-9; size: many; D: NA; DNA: TGTGCCAGCAGCCCGGACCGTGCAATAGGGGAGGCAGATACGCAGTATTTT; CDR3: CASSPDRAIGEADTQYF
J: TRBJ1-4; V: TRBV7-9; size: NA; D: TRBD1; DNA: TGTGCCAGCAGCTCCGGGACAGAGGATGAAAAACTGTTTTTT; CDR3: CASSSGTEDEKLFF
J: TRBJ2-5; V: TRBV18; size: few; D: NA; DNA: TGTGCCAGCTCACGACGGGGGCGAGAGGAGACCCAGTACTTC; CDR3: CASSRRGREETQYF
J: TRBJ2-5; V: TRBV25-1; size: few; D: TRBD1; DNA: TGTGCCAGCAGCAGACAGGGGGGAATCGAGACCCAGTACTTC; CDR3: CASSRQGGIETQYF
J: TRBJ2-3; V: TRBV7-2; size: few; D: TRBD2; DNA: TGTGCCAGCAGCCCCCTGGGGGGAGGGCCCACAGATACGCAGTATTTT; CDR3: CASSPLGGGPTDTQYF
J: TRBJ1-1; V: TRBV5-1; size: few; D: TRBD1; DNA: TGCGCCAGCAGCTGGACAGGGGTTAGCACTGAAGCTTTCTTT; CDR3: CASSWTGVSTEAFF
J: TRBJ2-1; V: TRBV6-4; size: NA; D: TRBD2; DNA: TGTACCAGCAGTGGGCTAGCGGGGGGGAGGAGCTCCTACAATGAGCAGTTCTTC; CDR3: CTSSGLAGGRSSYNEQFF
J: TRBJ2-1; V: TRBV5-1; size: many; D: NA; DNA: TGCGCCAGCGGAGGGGGTGAGCAGTTCTTC; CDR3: CASGGGEQFF
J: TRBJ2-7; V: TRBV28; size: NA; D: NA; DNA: TGTGCCAGCAGTTTAGGTGGGAGTATTTACGAGCAGTACTTC; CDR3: CASSLGGSIYEQYF
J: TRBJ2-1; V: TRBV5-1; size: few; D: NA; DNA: TGCGCCAGCAGCTTGCCTCTTTACAATGAGCAGTTCTTC; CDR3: CASSLPLYNEQFF
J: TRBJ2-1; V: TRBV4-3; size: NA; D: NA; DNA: TGCGCCAGCAGCCAAAAGGACAGAACCTACAATGAGCAGTTCTTC; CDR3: CASSQKDRTYNEQFF
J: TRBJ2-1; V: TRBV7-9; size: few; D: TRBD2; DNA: TGTGCCAGCAGCCCAATCCGGACTAGCAAGGTTGAGCAGTTCTTC; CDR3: CASSPIRTSKVEQFF
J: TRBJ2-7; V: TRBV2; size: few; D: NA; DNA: TGTGCCAGCAGTGAAGCGAGGGCAGGGACCTACGAGCAGTACTTC; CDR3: CASSEARAGTYEQYF
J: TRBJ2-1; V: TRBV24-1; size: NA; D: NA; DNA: TGTGCCACCAGTGATTTTGGGGGTCTCCGACGCAATGAGCAGTTCTTC; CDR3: CATSDFGGLRRNEQFF
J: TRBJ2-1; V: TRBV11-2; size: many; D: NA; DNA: TGTGCCAGCAGCTTATGGATTATGGCCGGAGACAATGAGCAGTTCTTC; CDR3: CASSLWIMAGDNEQFF
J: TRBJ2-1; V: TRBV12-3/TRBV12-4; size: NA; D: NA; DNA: TGTGCCAGCAGTCCTATCCCCGGGGAGCAGTTCTTC; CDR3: CASSPIPGEQFF
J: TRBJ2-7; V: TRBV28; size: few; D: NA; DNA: TGTGCCAGCAGTTACCAGATGTCGAATGGGGCTTACGAGCAGTACTTC; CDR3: CASSYQMSNGAYEQYF
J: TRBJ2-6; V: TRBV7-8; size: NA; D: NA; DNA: TGTGCCAGCACGTTCTCTGGGGCCAACGTCCTGACTTTC; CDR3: CASTFSGANVLTF
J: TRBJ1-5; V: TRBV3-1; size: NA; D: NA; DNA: TGTGCCAGCAGCCAGGGACCCCGTTTTCGGCCCCAGCATTTT; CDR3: CASSQGPRFRPQHF
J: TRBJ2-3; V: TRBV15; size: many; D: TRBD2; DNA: TGTGCCACCAGCAGAGATCTCGCATCGGGGGGTTTAGATACGCAGTATTTT; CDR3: CATSRDLASGGLDTQYF
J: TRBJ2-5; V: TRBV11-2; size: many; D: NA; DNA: TGTGCCAGCAGCTTAGACAACGTAATACCACAAGAGACCCAGTACTTC; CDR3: CASSLDNVIPQETQYF